This paragraph covers one TCR beta chain sequence. Its target is unknown. This sample is drawn from a study of a mutant IDH1 vaccine in newly diagnosed glioma. The overall study: Patients were started on vaccination 4-6 weeks after radiotherapy alone, or with temozolomide cycles. Study observations and caveats: Pseudoprogression appeared independent of alterations in top peripheral clonotypes.

Clones were read by immunoSEQ multiplex PCR, and TCRdb kept only the in-frame ones, dropping some. In the table there are some 42,000 clones, 83% of which are singletons. The CDR3 runs to 15 residues. Deletions cut 2 bases from V and 4 bases from J, with 12 bases between. Germline V gives CDR1 MNHEY, CDR2 SVGAGI. Time point meaning: week 35, safety follow-up. Vaccinated patients received 300 ug of mutant IDH1 20-mer peptide per dose, with topical imiquimod. The sample consisted of PBMCs, taken from a glioma patient whose treatment included an IDH1 peptide vaccine. This TCR was recovered from a woman aged 50 to 65 with glioma. The V and J genes are TRBV6-5 and TRBJ1-5; possibly TRBD1 for D (6 bases). CDR3 sequence: CASSYRQDSNQPQHF. The DNA for the CDR3 is TGTGCCAGCAGTTACCGACAGGATTCAAATCAGCCCCAGCATTTT.